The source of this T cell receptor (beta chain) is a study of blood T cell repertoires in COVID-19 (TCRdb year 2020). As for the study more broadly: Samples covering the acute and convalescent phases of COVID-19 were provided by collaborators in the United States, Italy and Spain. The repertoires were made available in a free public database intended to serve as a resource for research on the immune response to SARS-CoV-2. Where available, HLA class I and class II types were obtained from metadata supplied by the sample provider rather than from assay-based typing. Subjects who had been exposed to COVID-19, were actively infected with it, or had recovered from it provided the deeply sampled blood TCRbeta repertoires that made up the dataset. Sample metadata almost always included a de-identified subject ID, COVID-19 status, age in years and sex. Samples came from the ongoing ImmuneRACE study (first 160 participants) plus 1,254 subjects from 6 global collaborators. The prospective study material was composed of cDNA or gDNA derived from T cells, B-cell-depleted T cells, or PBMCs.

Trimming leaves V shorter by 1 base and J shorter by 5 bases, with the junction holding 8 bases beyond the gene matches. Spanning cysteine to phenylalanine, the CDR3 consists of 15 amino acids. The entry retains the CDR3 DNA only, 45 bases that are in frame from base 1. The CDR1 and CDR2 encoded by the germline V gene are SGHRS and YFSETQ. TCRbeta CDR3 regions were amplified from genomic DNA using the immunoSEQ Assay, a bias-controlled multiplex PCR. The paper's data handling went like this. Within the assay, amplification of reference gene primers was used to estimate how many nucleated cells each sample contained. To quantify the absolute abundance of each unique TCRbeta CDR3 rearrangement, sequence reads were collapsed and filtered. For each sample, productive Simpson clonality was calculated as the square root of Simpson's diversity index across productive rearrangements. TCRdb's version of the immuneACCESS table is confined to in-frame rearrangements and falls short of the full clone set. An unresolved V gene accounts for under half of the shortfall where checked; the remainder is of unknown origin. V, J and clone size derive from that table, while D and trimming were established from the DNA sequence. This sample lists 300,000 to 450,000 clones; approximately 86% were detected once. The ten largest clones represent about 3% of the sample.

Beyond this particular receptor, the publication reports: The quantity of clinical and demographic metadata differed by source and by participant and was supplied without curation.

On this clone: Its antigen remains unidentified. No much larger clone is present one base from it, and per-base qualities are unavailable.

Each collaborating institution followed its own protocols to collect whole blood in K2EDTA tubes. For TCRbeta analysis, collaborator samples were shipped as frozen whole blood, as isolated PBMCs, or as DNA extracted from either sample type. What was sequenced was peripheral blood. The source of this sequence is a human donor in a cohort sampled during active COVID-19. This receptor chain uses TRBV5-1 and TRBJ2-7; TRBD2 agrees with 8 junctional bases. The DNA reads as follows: TGCGCCAGCAGCTTGTCCAGCGGGGGTCTGGACGAGCAGTACTTC. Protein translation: CASSLSSGGLDEQYF.